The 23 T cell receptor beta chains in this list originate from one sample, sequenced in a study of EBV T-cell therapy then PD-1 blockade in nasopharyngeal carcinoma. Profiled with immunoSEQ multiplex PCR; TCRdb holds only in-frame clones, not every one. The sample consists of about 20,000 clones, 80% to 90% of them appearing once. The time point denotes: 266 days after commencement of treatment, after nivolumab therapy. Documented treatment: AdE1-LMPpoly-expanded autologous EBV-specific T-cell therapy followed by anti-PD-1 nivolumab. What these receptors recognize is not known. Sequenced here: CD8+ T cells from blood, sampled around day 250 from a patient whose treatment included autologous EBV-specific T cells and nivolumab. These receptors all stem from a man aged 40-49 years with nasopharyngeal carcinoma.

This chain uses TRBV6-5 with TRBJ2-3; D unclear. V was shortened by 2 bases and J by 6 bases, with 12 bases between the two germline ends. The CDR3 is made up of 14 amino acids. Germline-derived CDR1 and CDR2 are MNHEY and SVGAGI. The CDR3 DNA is TGTGCCAGCAGTTACGGCGGCCGGGTCGATACGCAGTATTTT. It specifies CASSYGGRVDTQYF.

The CDR3: CASSAAPNTEAFF. Written as DNA, the CDR3 is TGTGCCAGCAGCGCCGCACCGAACACTGAAGCTTTCTTT. This chain links TRBV27 with TRBJ1-1; D is unclear. Trimming cost V 6 bases and J 1 base, with 9 bases left between them. This CDR3 has 13 residues. Germline V lookup: CDR1 MNHEY, CDR2 SMNVEV (reference sequence).

The CDR3 loop is CASSYSRPGSYEQYF. In DNA, the CDR3 is TGTGCCAGCAGTTACTCAAGGCCGGGATCCTACGAGCAGTACTTC. The gene calls are TRBV6-6 and TRBJ2-7; a weak D match, TRBD2 (5 bases). Trimming shortened V by 0 bases and J by 1 base, and 10 bases separated the two germline ends. Germline V gene lookup returns CDR1 MNHNY and CDR2 SVGAGI (reference sequence). The CDR3 extends over 15 amino acids.

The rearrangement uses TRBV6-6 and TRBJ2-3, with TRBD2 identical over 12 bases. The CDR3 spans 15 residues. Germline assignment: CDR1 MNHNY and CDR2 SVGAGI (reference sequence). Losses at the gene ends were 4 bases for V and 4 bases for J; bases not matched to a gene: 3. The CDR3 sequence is CASSFLAGGPDTQYF. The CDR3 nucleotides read TGTGCCAGCAGTTTCCTAGCGGGGGGGCCAGATACGCAGTATTTT.

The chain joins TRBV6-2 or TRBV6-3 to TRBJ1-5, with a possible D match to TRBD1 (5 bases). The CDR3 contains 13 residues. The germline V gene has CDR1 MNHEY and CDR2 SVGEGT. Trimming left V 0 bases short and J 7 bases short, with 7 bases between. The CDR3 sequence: CASSYSGRQPQHF. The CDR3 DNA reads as TGTGCCAGCAGTTACTCGGGGCGGCAGCCCCAGCATTTT.

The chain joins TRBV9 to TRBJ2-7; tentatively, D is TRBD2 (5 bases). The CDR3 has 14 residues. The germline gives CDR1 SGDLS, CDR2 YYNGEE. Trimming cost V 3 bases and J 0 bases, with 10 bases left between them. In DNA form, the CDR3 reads TGTGCCAGCAGCGCCTACAGCGGCTCCTACGAGCAGTACTTC. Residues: CASSAYSGSYEQYF.

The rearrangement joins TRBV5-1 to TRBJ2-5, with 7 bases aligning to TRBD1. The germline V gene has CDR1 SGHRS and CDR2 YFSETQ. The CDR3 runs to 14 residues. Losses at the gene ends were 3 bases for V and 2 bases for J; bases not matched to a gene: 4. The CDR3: CASSWTGQQETQYF. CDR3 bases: TGCGCCAGCAGCTGGACGGGACAGCAAGAGACCCAGTACTTC.

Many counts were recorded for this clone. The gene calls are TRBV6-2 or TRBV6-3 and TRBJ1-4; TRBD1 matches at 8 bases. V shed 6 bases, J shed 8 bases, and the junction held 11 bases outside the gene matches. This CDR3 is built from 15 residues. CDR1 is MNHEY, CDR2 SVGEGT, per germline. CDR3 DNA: TGTGCCAGCAGCCAGTGGACAGGGAGTAGAGAAAAACTGTTTTTT. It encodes CASSQWTGSREKLFF.

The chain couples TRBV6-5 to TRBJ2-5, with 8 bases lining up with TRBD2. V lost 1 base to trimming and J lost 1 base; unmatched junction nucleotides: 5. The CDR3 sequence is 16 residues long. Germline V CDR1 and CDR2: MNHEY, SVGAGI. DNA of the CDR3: TGTGCCAGCAGTTACTTGGCGGGGGGTTTCCAAGAGACCCAGTACTTC. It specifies CASSYLAGGFQETQYF.

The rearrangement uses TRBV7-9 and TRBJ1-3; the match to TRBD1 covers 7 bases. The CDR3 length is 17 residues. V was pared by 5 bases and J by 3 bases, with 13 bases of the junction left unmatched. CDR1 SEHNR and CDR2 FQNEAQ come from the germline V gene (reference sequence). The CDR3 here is CASSLTGFPLGGNTIYF. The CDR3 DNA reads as TGTGCCAGCAGCCTGACAGGGTTCCCACTCGGTGGAAACACCATATATTTT. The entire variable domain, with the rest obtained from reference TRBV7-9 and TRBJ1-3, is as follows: DTGVSQNPRHKITKRGQNVTFRCDPISEHNRLYWYRQTLGQGPEFLTYFQNEAQLEKSRLLSDRFSAERPKGSFSTLEIQRTEQGDSAMYLCASSLTGFPLGGNTIYFGEGSWLTVV.

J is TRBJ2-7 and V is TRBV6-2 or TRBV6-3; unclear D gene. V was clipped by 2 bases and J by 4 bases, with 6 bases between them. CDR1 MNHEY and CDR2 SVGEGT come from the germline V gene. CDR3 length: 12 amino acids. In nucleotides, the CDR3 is TGTGCCAGCAGTTACAAGGGTTACGAGCAGTACTTC. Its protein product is CASSYKGYEQYF.

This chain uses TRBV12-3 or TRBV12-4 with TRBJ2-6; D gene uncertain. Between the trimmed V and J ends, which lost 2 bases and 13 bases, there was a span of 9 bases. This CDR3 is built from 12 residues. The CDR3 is CASSLTSWVLTF. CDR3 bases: TGTGCCAGCAGTTTAACTTCCTGGGTCCTGACTTTC.

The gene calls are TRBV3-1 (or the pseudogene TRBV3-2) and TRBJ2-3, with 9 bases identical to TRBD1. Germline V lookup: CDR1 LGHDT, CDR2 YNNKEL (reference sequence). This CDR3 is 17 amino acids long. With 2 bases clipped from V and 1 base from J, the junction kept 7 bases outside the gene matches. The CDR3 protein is CASSQIIGTGCTDTQYF. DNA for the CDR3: TGTGCCAGCAGCCAAATAATTGGGACAGGGTGCACAGATACGCAGTATTTT.

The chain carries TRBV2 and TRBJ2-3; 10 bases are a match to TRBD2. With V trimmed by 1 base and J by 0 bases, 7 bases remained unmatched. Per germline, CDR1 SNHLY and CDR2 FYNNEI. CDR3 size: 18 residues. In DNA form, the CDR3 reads TGTGCCAGCAGTGAAGAAAGCCTAGCGGGGGCAAGCACAGATACGCAGTATTTT. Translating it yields CASSEESLAGASTDTQYF.

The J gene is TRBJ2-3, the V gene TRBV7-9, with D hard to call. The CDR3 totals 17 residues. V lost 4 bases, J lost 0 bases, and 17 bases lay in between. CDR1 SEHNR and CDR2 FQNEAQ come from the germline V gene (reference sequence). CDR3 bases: TGTGCCAGCAGCTCCCCGTGGGTGGGCTTGAGCACAGATACGCAGTATTTT. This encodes CASSSPWVGLSTDTQYF. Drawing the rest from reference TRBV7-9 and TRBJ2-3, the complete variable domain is DTGVSQNPRHKITKRGQNVTFRCDPISEHNRLYWYRQTLGQGPEFLTYFQNEAQLEKSRLLSDRFSAERPKGSFSTLEIQRTEQGDSAMYLCASSSPWVGLSTDTQYFGPGTRLTVL.

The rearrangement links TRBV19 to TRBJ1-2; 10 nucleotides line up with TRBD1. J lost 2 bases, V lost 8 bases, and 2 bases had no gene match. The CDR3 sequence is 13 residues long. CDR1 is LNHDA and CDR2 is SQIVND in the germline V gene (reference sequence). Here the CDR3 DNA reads TGTGCCAGTCAGACAGGGGGCAACTATGGCTACACCTTC. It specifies CASQTGGNYGYTF.

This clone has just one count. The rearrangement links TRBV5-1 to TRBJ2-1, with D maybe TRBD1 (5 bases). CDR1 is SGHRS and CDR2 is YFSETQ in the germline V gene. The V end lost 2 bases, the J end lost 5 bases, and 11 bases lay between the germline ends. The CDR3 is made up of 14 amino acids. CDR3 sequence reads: CASSFQGQDNEQFF. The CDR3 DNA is TGCGCCAGCAGCTTCCAGGGCCAGGACAATGAGCAGTTCTTC.

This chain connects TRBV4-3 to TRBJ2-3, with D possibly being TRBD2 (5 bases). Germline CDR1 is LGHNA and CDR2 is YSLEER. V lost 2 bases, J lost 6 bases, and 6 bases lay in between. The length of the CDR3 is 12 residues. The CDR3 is CASSQTRDTQYF. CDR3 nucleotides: TGCGCCAGCAGCCAAACTAGGGATACGCAGTATTTT.

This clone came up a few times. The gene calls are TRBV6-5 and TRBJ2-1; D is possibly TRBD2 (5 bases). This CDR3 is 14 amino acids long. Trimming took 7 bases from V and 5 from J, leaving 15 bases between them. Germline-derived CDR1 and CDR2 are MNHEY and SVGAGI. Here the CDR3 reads CASTEGSVNNEQFF. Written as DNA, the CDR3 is TGTGCCAGCACAGAAGGTAGCGTTAACAATGAGCAGTTCTTC.

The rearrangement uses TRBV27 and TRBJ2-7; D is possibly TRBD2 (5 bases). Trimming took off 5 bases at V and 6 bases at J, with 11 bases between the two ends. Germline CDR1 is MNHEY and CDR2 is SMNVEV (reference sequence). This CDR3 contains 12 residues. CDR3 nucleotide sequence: TGTGCCAGCAGTGACCCGGGGATCGAGCAGTACTTC. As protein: CASSDPGIEQYF.

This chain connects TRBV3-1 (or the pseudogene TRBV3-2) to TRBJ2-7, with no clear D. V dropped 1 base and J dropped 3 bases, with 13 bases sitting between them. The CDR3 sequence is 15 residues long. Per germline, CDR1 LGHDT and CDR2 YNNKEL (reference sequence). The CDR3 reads CASSQGVGRIYEQYF. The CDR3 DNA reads TGTGCCAGCAGCCAAGGGGTCGGCCGCATCTACGAGCAGTACTTC.

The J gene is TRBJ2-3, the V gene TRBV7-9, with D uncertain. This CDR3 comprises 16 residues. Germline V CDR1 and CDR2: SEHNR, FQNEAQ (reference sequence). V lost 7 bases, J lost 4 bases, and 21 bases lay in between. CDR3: CASNPPDGMLADTQYF. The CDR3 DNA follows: TGTGCCAGCAACCCTCCCGATGGCATGCTGGCAGATACGCAGTATTTT.

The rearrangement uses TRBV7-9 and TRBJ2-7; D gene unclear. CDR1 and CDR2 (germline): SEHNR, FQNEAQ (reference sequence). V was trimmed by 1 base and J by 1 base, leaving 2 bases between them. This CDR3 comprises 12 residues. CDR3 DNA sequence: TGTGCCAGCAGCTTAGTTTCCTACGAGCAGTACTTC. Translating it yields CASSLVSYEQYF.